The present TCR beta chain was sequenced within a study of CD8 T cells in Susac syndrome. Reverse transcription used 0.5 to 1 ug RNA and random hexamers. TCRdb ran MiXCR on the immunoSEQ multiplex PCR reads and lists one entry per CDR3 protein. The table has about 400,000 distinct CDR3 sequences, approximately 85% seen once. Germline lookup yields CDR1 LGHNT and CDR2 FRNRAP. The CDR3 length is 15 residues. Deletions cut 3 bases from V and 4 bases from J, with 13 bases between. Input material: CD8+ T cells from PBMCs. This TCR derives from a human donor with multiple sclerosis. This chain links TRBV12-5 with TRBJ2-1; D call uncertain. The DNA of the CDR3 is TGTGCTAGTGGTTTTCGAAGACCGACTTACAATGAGCAGTTCTTC. This encodes CASGFRRPTYNEQFF.